The source of this T cell receptor (beta chain) is a study of control samples from healthy donors and cancer patients. Repertoires were generated with immunoSEQ multiplex PCR, while TCRdb's copy carries only in-frame clones and drops some. The data hold about 130,000 clones, with 90% observed a single time. Germline assignment: CDR1 MGHRA and CDR2 YSYEKL. Trimming cost V 2 bases and J 1 base, with 5 bases left between them. The CDR3 covers 14 residues. The origin of this receptor is a man aged 18 to 30 in good health. The V gene is TRBV4-1, the J gene TRBJ2-2; no reliable D call. The sequenced sample was blood. The CDR3: CASSQSENTGELFF. The CDR3 DNA reads as TGCGCCAGCAGCCAAAGTGAGAACACCGGGGAGCTGTTTTTT.